The 19 T cell receptor beta chains below were found in one sample sequenced in a study of human T cells and chemical hapten exposure (dated by TCRdb to 2020 to 2022). The time point label corresponds to: pre-sensitization, week 0. The treatment or condition label on this specimen signifies: therapeutic diphenylcyclopropenone sensitization with weekly scalp DPC. The method behind the library was RACE. TCRdb shows the sequencer as NextSeq 500. Using fastp trimming at Q25 and MiXCR clonotype assembly, TCRdb reanalyzed the public sequencing data and kept in-frame beta chains. Duplicate CDR3 protein sequences are folded into a single record with the most common DNA and genes. A total of 250,000 or so distinct CDR3 sequences appear in this sample, about 8.1% of them only once. The ten top clones hold 2.3% of the sample. The material sequenced was whole blood, taken in connection with sensitization to the hapten diphenylcyclopropenone (DPC). Receptors originate from a middle-aged woman with alopecia areata. Some clones in this sample may be carry-over from other donors' samples.

V usage is TRBV7-2 and J usage is TRBJ2-1, with 8 bases identical to TRBD1. CDR3 length: 15 residues. Losses at the gene ends were 5 bases for V and 3 bases for J; bases not matched to a gene: 6. Germline V gene sequence: CDR1 SGHTA, CDR2 FQGNSA. The CDR3 sequence: CASSPQGTGYNEQFF. CDR3 DNA sequence: TGTGCCAGCAGCCCACAGGGGACAGGCTACAATGAGCAGTTCTTC.

Only a few counts were recorded for this clonotype. The chain has TRBV18 and TRBJ2-1, with TRBD2 matching over 8 bases. The CDR3 totals 15 residues. The V gene's germline CDR1 is KGHSH and CDR2 LQKENI. Trimming at V came to 8 bases and at J to 0 bases, leaving 6 bases not matched to a gene. CDR3 sequence reads: CASKQSGSSYNEQFF. The CDR3 bases are TGTGCCAGCAAACAGAGCGGGAGCTCCTACAATGAGCAGTTCTTC.

This clonotype was counted only a few times. V and J are TRBV5-5 and TRBJ2-7, with a possible D match to TRBD2 (5 bases). The V gene's germline CDR1 is SGHKS and CDR2 YYEKEE (reference sequence). CDR3 length: 13 amino acids. V lost 1 base and J 4 bases, leaving 9 bases between the germline ends. The CDR3 reads CASSLWLAYEQYF. CDR3 DNA: TGTGCCAGCAGCTTGTGGCTAGCTTACGAGCAGTACTTC.

This clonotype was detected a few times. This rearrangement joins TRBV28 to TRBJ2-5; no clear D gene. V lost 4 bases and J lost 7, with 10 bases in between. Germline CDR1 reads MDHEN; CDR2 reads SYDVKM. The CDR3 is 12 amino acids. The DNA for the CDR3 is TGTGCCAGCAGTTCCGTCGTTCGGACCCAGTACTTC. It is translated as CASSSVVRTQYF.

This clonotype was counted at least ten times. In nucleotides, the CDR3 is TGTGCCAGCAGTTTCCAACCTGAACGGTATGGCTACACCTTC. Amino acids: CASSFQPERYGYTF. The V and J genes are TRBV28 and TRBJ1-2; the D is unclear. Germline V gives CDR1 MDHEN, CDR2 SYDVKM. This CDR3 contains 14 residues. Trimming cost V 3 bases and J 5 bases, with 13 bases left between them.

The chain recombines TRBV6-6 with TRBJ2-3; D possibly corresponds to TRBD2 (6 bases). CDR1 is MNHNY and CDR2 is SVGAGI in the germline V gene (reference sequence). There are 15 residues in the CDR3. Trimming cost V 2 bases and J 6 bases, with 15 bases left between them. CDR3 region: CASSYKRASADTQYF. The CDR3 DNA sequence: TGTGCCAGCAGTTACAAAAGGGCTAGCGCGGATACGCAGTATTTT.

This clonotype has more than one count but fewer than ten. This chain's CDR3 is CASTSGDRELSPQYF. In DNA, the CDR3 is TGTGCCAGCACCAGCGGAGACCGGGAGCTCAGTCCCCAGTACTTC. The chain couples TRBV28 to TRBJ2-5, with D maybe TRBD2 (6 bases). The CDR3 totals 15 residues. V shed 7 bases and J shed 9 bases, with 24 bases lying between them. CDR1 MDHEN and CDR2 SYDVKM come from the germline V gene.

This chain connects TRBV11-2 to TRBJ1-1, with 9 nucleotides matching TRBD1. CDR1 is SGHAT, CDR2 FQNNGV, per germline. J gave up 8 bases and V 5 bases, and 9 bases lay outside the gene matches. This CDR3 is 14 amino acids long. CDR3 bases: TGTGCCAGCAGCATTCAGGGACAGGGTGAAGAAGCTTTCTTT. Protein sequence: CASSIQGQGEEAFF.

This clonotype was picked up many times. This chain uses TRBV7-2 with TRBJ1-2; the D gene is possibly TRBD1 (6 bases). This CDR3 contains 15 residues. V lost 5 bases and J 7 bases, leaving 20 bases between the germline ends. The V gene's germline CDR1 is SGHTA and CDR2 FQGNSA. The CDR3 region has the DNA TGTGCCAGCAGCGCAGGACAGACGATAGGGTCTGGCTACACCTTC. Translated: CASSAGQTIGSGYTF.

The V gene is TRBV27, the J gene TRBJ2-5; 8 nucleotides match TRBD1. The CDR3 has 14 residues. The trim removed 5 bases at V and 1 base at J, leaving 3 bases unmatched. CDR1 MNHEY and CDR2 SMNVEV come from the germline V gene (reference sequence). The CDR3 loop reads CASSITGGQETQYF. CDR3 sequence (DNA): TGTGCCAGCAGTATCACAGGGGGCCAAGAGACCCAGTACTTC.

CDR3 residues: CSVESLAGRYEQYF. The DNA for the CDR3 is TGCAGCGTTGAATCGCTAGCGGGGCGTTACGAGCAGTACTTC. This chain links TRBV29-1 with TRBJ2-7; TRBD2 matches at 9 bases. V shed 2 bases, J shed 4 bases, and the junction held 6 bases outside the gene matches. The CDR3 spans 14 residues. Germline lookup yields CDR1 SQVTM and CDR2 ANQGSEA.

V usage is TRBV6-2 or TRBV6-3 and J usage is TRBJ1-1, with unresolved D. Trimming removed 2 bases from V and 4 bases from J, with 8 bases in between. The CDR3 is 13 amino acids. Germline V gives CDR1 MNHEY, CDR2 SVGEGT. The CDR3 DNA sequence: TGTGCCAGCAGTTACAGGGTCTCCACTGAAGCTTTCTTT. Encoded protein: CASSYRVSTEAFF.

Ten or more counts support this clonotype. This chain uses TRBV7-6 with TRBJ2-7, with 11 bases fitting TRBD1. The V gene's germline CDR1 is SGHVS and CDR2 FNYEAQ. CDR3 length: 16 amino acids. Trimming took 4 bases from V and 4 from J; bases not matched to a gene: 9. The CDR3 is CASSSDPGQGGYEQYF. In DNA, the CDR3 is TGTGCCAGCAGCTCCGACCCGGGACAGGGGGGGTACGAGCAGTACTTC.

V usage is TRBV6-1 and J usage is TRBJ1-1; no clear D. Germline CDR1 and CDR2: MNHNS and SASEGT. This CDR3 is built from 17 residues. V was shortened by 5 bases and J by 0 bases, with 19 bases between the two germline ends. The CDR3 spells CASSLSSRGQLNTEAFF. The CDR3 DNA follows: TGTGCCAGCAGTCTCAGTTCTCGCGGCCAGCTGAACACTGAAGCTTTCTTT.

This chain links TRBV4-2 with TRBJ1-3; the D gene is possibly TRBD1 (5 bases). Trimming pared 0 bases from V and 0 bases from J, leaving 9 bases between. The length of the CDR3 is 16 residues. The V gene's germline CDR1 is LGHNA and CDR2 YNFKEQ. The CDR3 bases are TGTGCCAGCAGCCAAGAGAGGGGCCCCTCTGGAAACACCATATATTTT. The encoded protein is CASSQERGPSGNTIYF.

This clonotype was observed a few times. Written as DNA, the CDR3 is TGTGCCAGCAGCGACACAGGGGGCAATGGCTACACCTTC. Protein sequence: CASSDTGGNGYTF. The rearrangement joins TRBV5-6 to TRBJ1-2; 9 nucleotides agree with TRBD1. J was trimmed by 6 bases and V by 4 bases; bases with no gene match: 4. In germline, CDR1 is SGHDT, CDR2 YYEEEE. CDR3 length: 13 residues.

For the CDR3, the DNA is TGTGCCAGCAGTATAGGGGGGACGAACATTCAGTACTTC. Its translation is CASSIGGTNIQYF. The chain carries TRBV28 and TRBJ2-4; D tentatively fits TRBD1 or TRBD2 (6 bases each). V was trimmed by 5 bases and J by 7 bases, leaving 12 bases between them. CDR1 and CDR2 (germline): MDHEN, SYDVKM. The CDR3 is 13 amino acids.

The table lists this clonotype with many counts. The chain combines TRBV5-4 with TRBJ2-7; D not certain. Germline CDR1 SGHNT, CDR2 YYREEE (reference sequence). V was shortened by 1 base and J by 6 bases, with 8 bases between the two germline ends. The CDR3 is made up of 12 amino acids. The CDR3 spells CASSLKGFEQYF. DNA for the CDR3: TGTGCCAGCAGCTTGAAGGGTTTCGAGCAGTACTTC.

This clonotype occurred a few times. This rearrangement joins TRBV7-2 to TRBJ1-2; D might be TRBD1 (5 bases). Trimming cost V 5 bases and J 7 bases, with 14 bases left between them. This CDR3 spans 13 amino acids. The V gene's germline CDR1 is SGHTA and CDR2 FQGNSA. CDR3 bases: TGTGCCAGCAGCCCCCGGCAGGGAGTTGGCTACACCTTC. Its translation: CASSPRQGVGYTF.